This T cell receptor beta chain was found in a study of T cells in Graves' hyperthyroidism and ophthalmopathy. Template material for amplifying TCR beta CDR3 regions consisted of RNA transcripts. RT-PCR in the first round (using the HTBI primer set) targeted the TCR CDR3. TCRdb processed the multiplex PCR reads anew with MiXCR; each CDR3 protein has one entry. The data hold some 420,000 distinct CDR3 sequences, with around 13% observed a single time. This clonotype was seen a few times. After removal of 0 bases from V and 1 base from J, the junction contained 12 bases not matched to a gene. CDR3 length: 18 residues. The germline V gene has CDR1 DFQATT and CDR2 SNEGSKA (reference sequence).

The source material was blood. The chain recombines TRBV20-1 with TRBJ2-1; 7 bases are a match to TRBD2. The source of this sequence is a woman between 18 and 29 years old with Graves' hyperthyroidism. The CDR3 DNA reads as TGCAGTGCTAGAGATTTCCTATCTAGCGGAAAGTCCTACAATGAGCAGTTCTTC. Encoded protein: CSARDFLSSGKSYNEQFF.